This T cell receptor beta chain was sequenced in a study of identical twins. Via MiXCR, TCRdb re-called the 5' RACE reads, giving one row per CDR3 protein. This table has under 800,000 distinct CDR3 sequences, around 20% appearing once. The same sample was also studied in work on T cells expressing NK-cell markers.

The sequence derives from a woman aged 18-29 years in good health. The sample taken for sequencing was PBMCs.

The DNA for the CDR3 is TGCGCCAGCAGGGGAGCCGGGACAGCCGATTCACCCCTCCACTTT. Encoded protein: CASRGAGTADSPLHF. The rearrangement uses TRBV5-1 and TRBJ1-6, with TRBD1 matching over 7 bases. Per germline, CDR1 SGHRS and CDR2 YFSETQ. The length of the CDR3 is 15 residues. V was clipped by 5 bases and J by 8 bases; unmatched bases: 10.